This T cell receptor (beta chain) appears in the sequencing data of a study of shared clonotypes between healthy human individuals. TCRdb's table, derived via immunoSEQ multiplex PCR, lists solely in-frame clones and lacks some. The sample holds roughly 1.4 million clones, just under 99% seen once. Germline assignment: CDR1 SNHLY and CDR2 FYNNEI. V was clipped by 2 bases and J by 6 bases, with 8 bases between them. This CDR3 is built from 12 residues. This clonotype was sampled from a man aged 25-40 years in good health. The chain combines TRBV2 with TRBJ2-7; TRBD2 might be the D (6 bases). The sequencing input was naive CD4+ T cells sorted from blood. Subset in this sample: CD45RA+ positively selected. The CDR3 sequence: CASSESGFEQYF. CDR3 bases: TGTGCCAGCAGTGAAAGCGGGTTCGAGCAGTACTTC. The full variable domain, its missing parts supplied by reference TRBV2 and TRBJ2-7, is EPEVTQTPSHQVTQMGQEVILRCVPISNHLYFYWYRQILGQKVEFLVSFYNNEISEKSEIFDDQFSVERPDGSNFTLKIRSTKLEDSAMYFCASSESGFEQYFGPGTRLTVT.